A single sample gave rise to the 22 T cell receptor beta chains below, sequenced in a study of T-cell reconstitution after alpha-beta-depleted transplantation in children (dated by TCRdb to 2015 to 2016). Library method: PCR. The sequencing machine was an Illumina HiSeq 2500. To normalize quantification of the TCRbeta repertoire, the TCR libraries were built with molecular barcoding that relied on unique molecular identifiers. TCRdb ran its own pipeline on the public reads, namely fastp trimming at Q25 and MiXCR clone calling, and kept in-frame beta chains. Rows merge per CDR3 protein into single entries with the most common DNA and genes. The sample table shows more than 200,000 distinct CDR3 sequences, and about 26% are seen once. The top ten constitute 2% to 3% of the sample. What the treatment or condition label conveys for this sample: allogeneic hematopoietic cell transplantation with graft depleted of TCRalphabeta T cells and CD19 B cells.

This sample comprised PBMCs, obtained before TCRalphabeta/CD19-depleted stem cell transplant. These TCRs come from a girl aged 2-10 years with Fanconi anemia, due to receive a stem cell transplant.

This clonotype was counted at least ten times. This chain connects TRBV12-3 or TRBV12-4 to TRBJ2-5; D ambiguous. The V and J ends lost 7 bases and 0 bases respectively, with 12 bases between them. This CDR3 comprises 14 residues. DNA for the CDR3: TGTGCCAGCACCCCAACAGTGTACCAAGAGACCCAGTACTTC. Amino acids: CASTPTVYQETQYF.

This clonotype was detected ten times or more. The rearrangement joins TRBV7-2 to TRBJ2-7; perhaps TRBD2 as D (5 bases). The CDR3 sequence is 14 residues long. Germline CDR1 reads SGHTA; CDR2 reads FQGNSA. Trimming pared 2 bases from V and 2 bases from J, leaving 10 bases between. CDR3 protein: CASSLLAGPYEQYF. The CDR3 DNA is TGTGCCAGCAGCTTATTGGCGGGCCCCTACGAGCAGTACTTC.

This clonotype was seen at least ten times. The chain employs TRBV6-5 and TRBJ1-1, with a possible D match to TRBD1 (5 bases). The V end lost 2 bases, the J end lost 5 bases, and 12 bases lay between the germline ends. Germline CDR1 is MNHEY and CDR2 is SVGAGI. This CDR3 contains 14 residues. The CDR3 reads CASSYLDRLTEAFF. The CDR3 DNA follows: TGTGCCAGCAGTTACCTCGACAGACTAACTGAAGCTTTCTTT.

The V gene is TRBV20-1, the J gene TRBJ1-1, with TRBD1 as a possible D gene (6 bases). This CDR3 comprises 13 residues. Germline V lookup: CDR1 DFQATT, CDR2 SNEGSKA (reference sequence). CDR3 region: CSLNRVTNTEAFF. The CDR3 region has the DNA TGCAGCCTGAACAGGGTGACGAACACTGAAGCTTTCTTT.

This clonotype was recorded at least ten times. CDR3 residues: CASSFGLAANEQFF. In nucleotides, the CDR3 is TGCGCCAGCAGCTTCGGACTAGCCGCCAATGAGCAGTTCTTC. V usage is TRBV5-1 and J usage is TRBJ2-1, with 8 bases identical to TRBD2. This CDR3 region has 14 residues. The trim removed 2 bases at V and 6 bases at J, leaving 4 bases unmatched. Germline assignment: CDR1 SGHRS and CDR2 YFSETQ.

A single count supports this clonotype. The V and J genes are TRBV28 and TRBJ2-4, with 9 bases lining up with TRBD1. CDR1 and CDR2 from the germline V gene are MDHEN and SYDVKM. CDR3 length equals 18 residues. Trimming cost V 5 bases and J 1 base; bases outside gene matches: 12. CDR3 bases: TGTGCCAGCAGTCCAACCACTGGACAGGGGTGGGCCAAAAACATTCAGTACTTC. Residues: CASSPTTGQGWAKNIQYF.

This clonotype was detected many times. The chain has TRBV9 and TRBJ2-1, with 11 nucleotides matching TRBD2. The V segment lost 0 bases and the J segment 5 bases; nucleotides outside the gene matches: 4. The CDR3 runs 16 residues. Germline V gives CDR1 SGDLS, CDR2 YYNGEE. CDR3 nucleotide sequence: TGTGCCAGCAGCGTAGGTAATAGCGGGGGGGACAATGAGCAGTTCTTC. This encodes CASSVGNSGGDNEQFF.

This clonotype was counted a few times. The chain links TRBV20-1 to TRBJ2-1; TRBD2 agrees at 7 bases. This CDR3 region has 15 residues. V was clipped by 3 bases and J by 0 bases; unmatched bases: 5. CDR1 DFQATT and CDR2 SNEGSKA come from the germline V gene (reference sequence). CDR3 in DNA: TGCAGTGCTAGGAAGGGAGGGAGCTCCTACAATGAGCAGTTCTTC. Translation gives CSARKGGSSYNEQFF.

The V call is TRBV20-1, the J call TRBJ2-1; D may be TRBD1 or TRBD2 (5 bases each). The CDR3 loop spans 14 amino acids. Trimming removed 1 base at V and 7 bases at J, with 14 bases between. CDR1 and CDR2 from the germline V gene are DFQATT and SNEGSKA (reference sequence). The DNA for the CDR3 is TGCAGTGCTAGAGGGGCCTGGTGGGGGAATGAGCAGTTCTTC. It yields the protein CSARGAWWGNEQFF.

This clonotype appeared once. The J gene is TRBJ2-2, the V gene TRBV6-5; weak D call: TRBD2 (5 bases). The V end lost 2 bases, the J end lost 6 bases, and 10 bases lay between the germline ends. The germline gives CDR1 MNHEY, CDR2 SVGAGI. This CDR3 contains 14 residues. DNA of the CDR3: TGTGCCAGCAGTTACAGAGGGTGGTCCGGGGAGCTGTTTTTT. Protein sequence: CASSYRGWSGELFF.

The sample holds many counts of this clonotype. The rearrangement joins TRBV14 to TRBJ2-2; D not certain. V lost 6 bases and J lost 2, with 13 bases in between. Germline-derived CDR1 and CDR2 are SGHDN and FVKESK. The CDR3 loop spans 15 amino acids. In DNA form, the CDR3 reads TGTGCCAGCAGGCCTACTGAAGCAAACACCGGGGAGCTGTTTTTT. It is translated as CASRPTEANTGELFF.

V gene TRBV29-1 combines with J gene TRBJ2-7, with 8 bases matching TRBD1. V gave up 3 bases and J gave up 2 bases; unmatched junction bases: 9. CDR3 size: 15 residues. Germline lookup yields CDR1 SQVTM and CDR2 ANQGSEA. CDR3: CSVDPERTGPYEQYF. In DNA form, the CDR3 reads TGCAGCGTTGATCCCGAACGGACAGGGCCCTACGAGCAGTACTTC.

In this sample, this clonotype turned up many times. V is TRBV20-1 and J is TRBJ2-3; TRBD2 matches at 11 bases. The CDR3 is made up of 14 amino acids. With 7 bases clipped from V and 3 bases from J, the junction kept 6 bases outside the gene matches. Per germline, CDR1 DFQATT and CDR2 SNEGSKA (reference sequence). As DNA, the CDR3 is TGCAGTGTTGCCTCTAGCGGGGGGACAGATACGCAGTATTTT. Encoded protein: CSVASSGGTDTQYF.

In its sample, this clonotype was seen a few times. The rearrangement links TRBV12-3 or TRBV12-4 to TRBJ2-5; the D gene is possibly TRBD1 (6 bases). The CDR3 totals 14 residues. Between the trimmed V and J ends, which lost 5 bases and 5 bases, there was a span of 15 bases. CDR3 nucleotides: TGTGCCAGCAGTCCGGACAGTTGGGGGGAGACCCAGTACTTC. Translated, it gives CASSPDSWGETQYF.

The sample holds many counts of this clonotype. The chain has TRBV12-3 or TRBV12-4 and TRBJ2-2; possibly TRBD1 for D (6 bases). Trimming left V 4 bases short and J 5 bases short, with 11 bases between. The CDR3 is 14 residues long. In DNA form, the CDR3 reads TGTGCCAGCAGTTCCACAGGGTTTACCGGGGAGCTGTTTTTT. Translated: CASSSTGFTGELFF.

The chain uses TRBV11-1 and TRBJ2-1; 10 positions agree with TRBD2. With 5 bases clipped from V and 2 bases from J, the junction kept 12 bases outside the gene matches. Looked up from germline, CDR1 is SGHAT and CDR2 is FQDESV (reference sequence). This CDR3 region has 18 residues. The CDR3 spells CASSPPSGGGPAYNEQFF. The CDR3 nucleotides are TGTGCCAGCAGCCCCCCTAGCGGGGGTGGACCTGCCTACAATGAGCAGTTCTTC.

This clonotype was counted at least ten times. The DNA of the CDR3 is TGTGCCAGCAGTGGGAAAGACGGCGTCTCTGGAAACACCATATATTTT. This translates into CASSGKDGVSGNTIYF. The gene calls are TRBV2 and TRBJ1-3; D call uncertain. V dropped 4 bases and J dropped 0 bases, with 13 bases sitting between them. The CDR3 runs 16 residues. Germline V gene sequence: CDR1 SNHLY, CDR2 FYNNEI.

Ten or more counts support this clonotype. The CDR3 here is CSARDNDRRTDTQYF. Here the CDR3 DNA reads TGCAGTGCTAGAGATAACGACAGGCGCACAGATACGCAGTATTTT. This chain joins TRBV20-1 and TRBJ2-3, with D possibly TRBD1 on 6 matching bases. Trimming took off 0 bases at V and 1 base at J, with 11 bases between the two ends. The germline gives CDR1 DFQATT, CDR2 SNEGSKA (reference sequence). The CDR3 is 15 amino acids.

This clonotype was found many times. The chain combines TRBV7-3 with TRBJ2-1; D remains unclear. CDR1 and CDR2 (germline): SGHTA, FQGTGA. This CDR3 contains 15 residues. Between the trimmed V and J ends, which lost 5 bases and 1 base, there was a span of 12 bases. The CDR3 sequence is CASSPTYLSYNEQFF. CDR3 nucleotides: TGTGCCAGCAGCCCGACGTATTTGTCCTACAATGAGCAGTTCTTC.

This clonotype came up many times. The J gene is TRBJ2-7, the V gene TRBV13; the D gene is possibly TRBD1 (5 bases). With 3 bases removed from V and 0 bases from J, the gap between germline ends came to 9 bases. This CDR3 region has 14 residues. Per the germline V gene, CDR1 is PRHDT and CDR2 is FYEKMQ (reference sequence). CDR3 residues: CASSLLQGSYEQYF. In DNA, the CDR3 is TGTGCCAGCAGCTTGCTGCAGGGCTCCTACGAGCAGTACTTC.

The chain combines TRBV12-3 or TRBV12-4 with TRBJ2-1, with D uncertain. V was cut by 4 bases and J by 0 bases, with 13 bases left in between. CDR3 size: 16 residues. CDR3 residues: CASSSFGPSSYNEQFF. In nucleotides, the CDR3 is TGTGCCAGCAGTTCTTTTGGGCCGAGCTCCTACAATGAGCAGTTCTTC.

This chain joins TRBV28 and TRBJ1-1; D perhaps matches TRBD1 (6 bases). V was cut by 1 base and J by 3 bases, with 9 bases left in between. Germline lookup yields CDR1 MDHEN and CDR2 SYDVKM. This CDR3 spans 14 amino acids. CDR3 nucleotides: TGTGCCAGCAGTTTATTGGGGGCCCACACTGAAGCTTTCTTT. This codes for CASSLLGAHTEAFF.